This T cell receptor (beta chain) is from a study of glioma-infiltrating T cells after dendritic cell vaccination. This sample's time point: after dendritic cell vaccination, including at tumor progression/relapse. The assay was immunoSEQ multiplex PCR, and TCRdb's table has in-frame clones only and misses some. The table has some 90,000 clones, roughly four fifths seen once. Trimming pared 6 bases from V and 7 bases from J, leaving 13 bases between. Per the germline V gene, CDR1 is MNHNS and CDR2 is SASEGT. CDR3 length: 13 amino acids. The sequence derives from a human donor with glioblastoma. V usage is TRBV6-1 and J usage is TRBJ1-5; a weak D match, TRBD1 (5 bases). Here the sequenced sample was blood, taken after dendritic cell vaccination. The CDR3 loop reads CASSPGFSQPQHF. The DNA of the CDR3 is TGTGCCAGCAGCCCAGGGTTTAGCCAGCCCCAGCATTTT.